A single sample gave rise to the 18 T cell receptor beta chains below, sequenced in a study of neurological immune-mediated disorders (dated by TCRdb to 2018 to 2020). The library relied on 5' RACE. The instrument was an Illumina HiSeq 2500. In-frame beta chains were kept once TCRdb had trimmed the public reads at Q25 with fastp and called clones with MiXCR. For every CDR3 protein sequence, its rows merge into one entry that carries the most common genes and DNA. Counted in this sample were about 17,000 distinct CDR3 sequences; under 4% of them appeared once. The ten largest account for 20% to 25% of the sample. The specimen was CD8+ T cells from blood. The receptors here all came from a woman aged 40 to 55 in good health.

This clonotype has at least ten counts. This chain joins TRBV12-3 or TRBV12-4 and TRBJ1-6; the D is unclear. CDR3 length: 14 amino acids. The V end was cut by 6 bases, the J end by 7 bases, with 13 bases between. CDR3 nucleotide sequence: TGTGCCAGCAGAACCTCAGGCGGGAATTCACCCCTCCACTTT. Its protein is CASRTSGGNSPLHF.

The sample holds many counts of this clonotype. The chain uses TRBV9 and TRBJ2-3, with 8 bases identical to TRBD1. CDR1 and CDR2 (germline): SGDLS, YYNGEE. This CDR3 region has 17 residues. V gave up 1 base and J gave up 2 bases; unmatched junction bases: 9. The CDR3 reads CASSVSRQGPTTDTQYF. The CDR3 DNA sequence: TGTGCCAGCAGCGTATCCCGACAGGGGCCTACCACAGATACGCAGTATTTT.

This clonotype is medium-sized within its sample. The V and J genes are TRBV4-1 and TRBJ2-1, with D possibly TRBD2 on 5 matching bases. V was clipped by 1 base and J by 8 bases, with 9 bases between them. The germline CDR1 and CDR2 sequences are MGHRA and YSYEKL. The CDR3 is 13 residues long. Written as DNA, the CDR3 is TGCGCCAGCAGCCAAGTAGCGAGCGATGAGCAGTTCTTC. Amino acids: CASSQVASDEQFF.

This clonotype was seen many times. V and J are TRBV7-9 and TRBJ2-2; D is unclear. This CDR3 comprises 15 residues. Per germline, CDR1 SEHNR and CDR2 FQNEAQ (reference sequence). Trimming stripped 5 bases from V and 4 bases from J, with 14 bases between. The CDR3 sequence is CASSGVGRGTGELFF. Here the CDR3 DNA reads TGTGCCAGCAGCGGCGTTGGACGTGGCACCGGGGAGCTGTTTTTT. The full variable domain, in which reference TRBV7-9 and TRBJ2-2 provide the parts outside the CDR3, is DTGVSQNPRHKITKRGQNVTFRCDPISEHNRLYWYRQTLGQGPEFLTYFQNEAQLEKSRLLSDRFSAERPKGSFSTLEIQRTEQGDSAMYLCASSGVGRGTGELFFGEGSRLTVL.

This clonotype was observed many times. J is TRBJ2-3 and V is TRBV15; 10 positions match TRBD2. Per germline, CDR1 LNHNV and CDR2 YYDKDF (reference sequence). V was clipped by 0 bases and J by 3 bases; unmatched bases: 6. This CDR3 spans 17 amino acids. The DNA for the CDR3 is TGTGCCACCAGCAGAGACCCTTCTAGCGGGAGAACAGATACGCAGTATTTT. This gives the protein CATSRDPSSGRTDTQYF.

This clonotype was seen repeatedly, ten times or more. The V gene is TRBV6-2 or TRBV6-3, the J gene TRBJ1-5; D unclear. Germline assignment: CDR1 MNHEY and CDR2 SVGEGT. V lost 2 bases, J lost 6 bases, and 14 bases lay in between. This CDR3 has 15 residues. CDR3 protein: CASSYRTLRIQPQHF. CDR3 DNA: TGTGCCAGCAGTTACCGTACCCTAAGAATTCAGCCCCAGCATTTT.

This clonotype occurred many times. The V call is TRBV28, the J call TRBJ2-1; D may match TRBD1 or TRBD2 (5 bases each). Trimming took off 6 bases at V and 7 bases at J, with 22 bases between the two ends. Germline V lookup: CDR1 MDHEN, CDR2 SYDVKM. The CDR3 has 16 amino acids. The CDR3 nucleotides are TGTGCCAGCAGCAGAGAAGCAACGGGACGTTATAATGAGCAGTTCTTC. This translates into CASSREATGRYNEQFF.

V usage is TRBV7-9 and J usage is TRBJ1-1, with a possible D match to TRBD1 (6 bases). Germline CDR1 reads SEHNR; CDR2 reads FQNEAQ (reference sequence). CDR3 length: 14 residues. V was clipped by 1 base and J by 6 bases, with 12 bases between them. The CDR3 DNA is TGTGCCAGCAGCTTAGAGATGGGACAACCTGAAGCTTTCTTT. Translation gives CASSLEMGQPEAFF.

This clonotype was found many times. J is TRBJ2-3 and V is TRBV3-1; TRBD1 agrees at 8 bases. Looked up from germline, CDR1 is LGHDT and CDR2 is YNNKEL (reference sequence). V trimming: 1 base; J trimming: 2 bases; junction bases outside the gene matches: 8. The CDR3 loop spans 17 amino acids. The CDR3 DNA reads as TGTGCCAGCAGCCAAGTCACAACAGGGGGTTCCACAGATACGCAGTATTTT. It translates to CASSQVTTGGSTDTQYF.

This clonotype was seen ten or more times. The chain employs TRBV7-9 and TRBJ1-1; D is uncertain. Germline V lookup: CDR1 SEHNR, CDR2 FQNEAQ (reference sequence). V lost 3 bases and J lost 1, with 6 bases in between. The CDR3 consists of 13 residues. CDR3 sequence (DNA): TGTGCCAGCAGCTTCTACAGGAACACTGAAGCTTTCTTT. Amino acid sequence: CASSFYRNTEAFF.

This clonotype was seen many times. The CDR3 loop reads CASSSRGLNTEAFF. In nucleotides, the CDR3 is TGTGCCAGCAGTTCGCGGGGGCTGAACACTGAAGCTTTCTTT. V gene TRBV28 combines with J gene TRBJ1-1; D is possibly TRBD1 (6 bases). Germline assignment: CDR1 MDHEN and CDR2 SYDVKM. There are 14 residues in the CDR3. The V end lost 4 bases, the J end lost 0 bases, and 9 bases lay between the germline ends.

This clonotype was observed at least ten times. This sequence joins TRBV15 and TRBJ2-7; TRBD2 matches at 14 bases. The CDR3 is 18 amino acids. Germline V lookup: CDR1 LNHNV, CDR2 YYDKDF (reference sequence). After removal of 1 base from V and 6 bases from J, the junction contained 11 bases not matched to a gene. The CDR3 protein is CATSRAGLAGGPRSEQYF. Here the CDR3 DNA reads TGTGCCACCAGCAGAGCCGGACTAGCGGGAGGTCCACGTAGCGAGCAGTACTTC.

This clonotype was seen ten or more times. V usage is TRBV27 and J usage is TRBJ2-7; D perhaps matches TRBD2 (6 bases). This CDR3 contains 12 residues. Germline assignment: CDR1 MNHEY and CDR2 SMNVEV (reference sequence). Deletions cut 5 bases from V and 11 bases from J, with 16 bases between. The DNA of the CDR3 is TGTGCCAGCAGTACTTTGGGGGGTGGGGAGTACTTC. This codes for CASSTLGGGEYF.

This clonotype has ten or more counts. The chain recombines TRBV20-1 with TRBJ1-2; no firm D call. Germline V gene lookup returns CDR1 DFQATT and CDR2 SNEGSKA (reference sequence). V was clipped by 1 base and J by 1 base, with 7 bases between them. The CDR3 totals 13 residues. In DNA, the CDR3 is TGCAGTGCTAGAGCGACCCTTAACTATGGCTACACCTTC. Its translation is CSARATLNYGYTF.

This clonotype was detected many times. The chain carries TRBV7-9 and TRBJ2-1, with D tentatively TRBD1 or TRBD2 (5 bases each). CDR1 is SEHNR, CDR2 FQNEAQ, per germline (reference sequence). The ends were cut back, 1 base at V and 5 bases at J, with 12 bases in the middle. The CDR3 has 15 amino acids. The CDR3 reads CASSLGDLGNNEQFF. The CDR3 coding sequence is TGTGCCAGCAGCTTAGGGGACCTGGGGAACAATGAGCAGTTCTTC.

This clonotype appeared many times. The genes are TRBV5-1 and TRBJ2-2; D is unresolved. V was clipped by 1 base and J by 1 base, with 5 bases between them. Germline V gene lookup returns CDR1 SGHRS and CDR2 YFSETQ. The CDR3 runs to 14 residues. CDR3 protein: CASSLSGNTGELFF. CDR3 DNA sequence: TGCGCCAGCAGCTTGTCAGGGAACACCGGGGAGCTGTTTTTT.

At least ten counts were recorded for this clonotype. The V and J genes are TRBV18 and TRBJ2-5, with no clear D. CDR1 and CDR2 (germline): KGHSH, LQKENI. The V end lost 3 bases, the J end lost 5 bases, and 4 bases lay between the germline ends. The CDR3 is made up of 11 amino acids. DNA for the CDR3: TGTGCCAGCTCACCTTCGGAGACCCAGTACTTC. Its translation is CASSPSETQYF.

This clonotype has at least ten counts. This sequence joins TRBV7-8 and TRBJ2-7; unclear D gene. The CDR3 is 17 residues long. Trimming pared 2 bases from V and 4 bases from J, leaving 21 bases between. Germline lookup yields CDR1 SGHVS and CDR2 FQNEAQ. The CDR3 protein is CASSLKGGVVPFYEQYF. As DNA, the CDR3 is TGTGCCAGCAGCTTAAAGGGTGGAGTCGTTCCTTTTTACGAGCAGTACTTC.